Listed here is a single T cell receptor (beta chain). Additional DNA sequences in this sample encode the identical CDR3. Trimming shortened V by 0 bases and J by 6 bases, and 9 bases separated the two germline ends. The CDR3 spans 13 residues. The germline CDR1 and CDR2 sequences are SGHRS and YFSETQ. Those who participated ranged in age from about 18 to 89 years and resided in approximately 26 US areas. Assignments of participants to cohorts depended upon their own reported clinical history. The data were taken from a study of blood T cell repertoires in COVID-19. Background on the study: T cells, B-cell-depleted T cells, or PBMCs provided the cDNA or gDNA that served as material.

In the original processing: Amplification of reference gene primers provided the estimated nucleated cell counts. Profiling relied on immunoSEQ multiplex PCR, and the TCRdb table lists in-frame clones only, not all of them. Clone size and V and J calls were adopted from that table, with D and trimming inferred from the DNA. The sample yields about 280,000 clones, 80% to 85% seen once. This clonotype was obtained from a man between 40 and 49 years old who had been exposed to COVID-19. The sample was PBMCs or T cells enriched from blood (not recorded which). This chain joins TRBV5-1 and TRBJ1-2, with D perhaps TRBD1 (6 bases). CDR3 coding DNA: TGCGCCAGCAGCTTGGAGGGGGTGGATGGCTACACCTTC. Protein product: CASSLEGVDGYTF. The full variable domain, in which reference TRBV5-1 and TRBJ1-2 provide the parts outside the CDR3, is KAGVTQTPRYLIKTRGQQVTLSCSPISGHRSVSWYQQTPGQGLQFLFEYFSETQRNKGNFPGRFSGRQFSNSRSEMNVSTLELGDSALYLCASSLEGVDGYTFGSGTRLTVV.